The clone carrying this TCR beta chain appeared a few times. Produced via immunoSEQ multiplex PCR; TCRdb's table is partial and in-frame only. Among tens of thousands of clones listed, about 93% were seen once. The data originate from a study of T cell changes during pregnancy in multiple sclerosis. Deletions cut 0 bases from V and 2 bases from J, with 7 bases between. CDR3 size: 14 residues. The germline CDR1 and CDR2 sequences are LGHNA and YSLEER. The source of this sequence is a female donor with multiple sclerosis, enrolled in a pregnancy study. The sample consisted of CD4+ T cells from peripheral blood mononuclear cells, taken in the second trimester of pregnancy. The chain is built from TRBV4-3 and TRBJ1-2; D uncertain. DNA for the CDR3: TGCGCCAGCAGCCAAGATCAGACAAACTATGGCTACACCTTC. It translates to CASSQDQTNYGYTF.